The 15 T cell receptor beta chains presented below share a single source sample, sequenced in a study of technical replicates of blood from several donors. The assay was immunoSEQ multiplex PCR, and TCRdb's table has in-frame clones only and misses some. The data hold 75,000 to 90,000 clones, with 95% observed a single time. What was sequenced was T cells isolated from PBMCs. Receptors were obtained from a human donor in good health.

The rearrangement joins TRBV27 to TRBJ1-1; no firm D call. Per germline, CDR1 MNHEY and CDR2 SMNVEV (reference sequence). The CDR3 covers 13 residues. V was trimmed by 3 bases and J by 0 bases, leaving 5 bases between them. The CDR3, as DNA: TGTGCCAGCAGTTTTTATGTGAACACTGAAGCTTTCTTT. The encoded protein is CASSFYVNTEAFF.

The chain uses TRBV5-5 and TRBJ1-2; D is ambiguous. Trimming left V 4 bases short and J 6 bases short, with 19 bases between. CDR3 length: 15 residues. Germline-derived CDR1 and CDR2 are SGHKS and YYEKEE (reference sequence). The CDR3: CASSQVVRQDHGYTF. DNA of the CDR3: TGTGCCAGCAGCCAGGTCGTCCGTCAAGACCATGGCTACACCTTC.

V is TRBV5-1 and J is TRBJ1-1, with D maybe TRBD1 (6 bases). The V end lost 5 bases, the J end lost 6 bases, and 17 bases lay between the germline ends. This CDR3 is 14 amino acids long. Per the germline V gene, CDR1 is SGHRS and CDR2 is YFSETQ. The CDR3 sequence: CASRLSGQDSEAFF. The DNA for the CDR3 is TGCGCCAGCAGACTTTCGGGACAAGACTCTGAAGCTTTCTTT. Full variable domain (rest looked up from reference TRBV5-1 and TRBJ1-1): KAGVTQTPRYLIKTRGQQVTLSCSPISGHRSVSWYQQTPGQGLQFLFEYFSETQRNKGNFPGRFSGRQFSNSRSEMNVSTLELGDSALYLCASRLSGQDSEAFFGQGTRLTVV.

V is TRBV7-2 and J is TRBJ1-5; TRBD1 aligns across 8 bases. Germline CDR1 and CDR2: SGHTA and FQGNSA. V shed 2 bases and J 6 bases; nucleotides not matched to a gene: 6. The CDR3 is made up of 15 amino acids. CDR3 coding DNA: TGTGCCAGCAGCTTAAGACAGGGGAACAGTCAGCCCCAGCATTTT. This sequence encodes CASSLRQGNSQPQHF. Filled out from reference TRBV7-2 and TRBJ1-5, the complete variable domain reads GAGVSQSPSNKVTEKGKDVELRCDPISGHTALYWYRQSLGQGLEFLIYFQGNSAPDKSGLPSDRFSAERTGGSVSTLTIQRTQQEDSAVYLCASSLRQGNSQPQHFGDGTRLSIL.

The genes are TRBV19 and TRBJ2-1, with D possibly matching TRBD2 (5 bases). The length of the CDR3 is 14 residues. V lost 3 bases and J lost 10, with 16 bases in between. Germline CDR1 LNHDA, CDR2 SQIVND (reference sequence). DNA of the CDR3: TGTGCCAGTAGTATCATGGAGAGGGCCGGGGAGCAGTTCTTC. Its translation: CASSIMERAGEQFF.

The chain is built from TRBV29-1 and TRBJ1-1; D remains unclear. Per the germline V gene, CDR1 is SQVTM and CDR2 is ANQGSEA. The CDR3 is 10 residues long. V was trimmed by 4 bases and J by 7 bases, leaving 7 bases between them. CDR3 amino acids: CSVVTSEAFF. CDR3 DNA sequence: TGCAGCGTTGTAACCAGTGAAGCTTTCTTT.

The V gene is TRBV27, the J gene TRBJ2-1; 14 bases align to TRBD2. Germline V gives CDR1 MNHEY, CDR2 SMNVEV (reference sequence). V shed 2 bases, J shed 3 bases, and the junction held 6 bases outside the gene matches. This CDR3 has 18 amino acids. This chain's CDR3 is CASSLRTSGRPFYNEQFF. The CDR3 DNA reads TGTGCCAGCAGTTTAAGGACTAGCGGGAGGCCCTTCTACAATGAGCAGTTCTTC.

This sequence joins TRBV10-3 and TRBJ1-4, with unresolved D. Germline V gives CDR1 ENHRY, CDR2 SYGVKD. The CDR3 loop spans 14 amino acids. V lost 2 bases, J lost 0 bases, and 4 bases lay in between. CDR3 sequence: CAISETATNEKLFF. CDR3 sequence (DNA): TGTGCCATCAGTGAGACAGCAACTAATGAAAAACTGTTTTTT.

This chain joins TRBV9 and TRBJ2-3, with D possibly being TRBD1 (6 bases). The V gene lost 3 bases and the J gene lost 2 bases, with 13 bases spanning the gap. The CDR3 spans 15 residues. Germline CDR1 and CDR2: SGDLS and YYNGEE. CDR3 DNA: TGTGCCAGCAGCGGATGGACAGCCACCACAGATACGCAGTATTTT. This encodes CASSGWTATTDTQYF. The full variable domain, completed using reference TRBV9 and TRBJ2-3, is DSGVTQTPKHLITATGQRVTLRCSPRSGDLSVYWYQQSLDQGLQFLIQYYNGEERAKGNILERFSAQQFPDLHSELNLSSLELGDSALYFCASSGWTATTDTQYFGPGTRLTVL.

This sequence joins TRBV11-3 and TRBJ2-1; 8 nucleotides agree with TRBD2. The germline V gene encodes CDR1 SGHNT and CDR2 YENEEA. The V gene end was trimmed by 0 bases and the J gene end by 6 bases; junction bases not matched to a gene: 10. The CDR3 runs to 17 residues. CDR3 DNA sequence: TGTGCCAGCAGCTTAGACTGGGGAAGCGGGAGTGGCAATGAGCAGTTCTTC. This codes for CASSLDWGSGSGNEQFF. Full variable domain (missing parts from reference TRBV11-3 and TRBJ2-1): EAGVVQSPRYKIIEKKQPVAFWCNPISGHNTLYWYLQNLGQGPELLIRYENEEAVDDSQLPKDRFSAERLKGVDSTLKIQPAELGDSAVYLCASSLDWGSGSGNEQFFGPGTRLTVL.

V is TRBV27 and J is TRBJ2-5; possible D gene TRBD1, 6 bases. The CDR3 sequence is 14 residues long. The germline V and J ends were trimmed by 7 bases and 5 bases, with 17 bases remaining between them. Looked up from germline, CDR1 is MNHEY and CDR2 is SMNVEV (reference sequence). The CDR3 loop reads CASTTGQFGETQYF. The CDR3 region has the DNA TGTGCCAGCACCACCGGACAGTTTGGGGAGACCCAGTACTTC.

CDR3 sequence reads: CASSLVRDNYTF. Here the CDR3 DNA reads TGTGCCAGCAGTTTAGTTCGTGACAACTACACCTTC. The chain employs TRBV28 and TRBJ1-2; D remains ambiguous. This CDR3 comprises 12 residues. CDR1 is MDHEN, CDR2 SYDVKM, per germline. Between the trimmed V and J ends, which lost 2 bases and 10 bases, there was a span of 11 bases.

Notes on this clone: Germline is not matched at one junction end, which may reflect a read error. The chain has TRBV7-7 and TRBJ2-2; D uncertain. The CDR3 covers 14 residues. Germline values: CDR1 SSHAT, CDR2 FNYEAQ (reference sequence). The CDR3 nucleotides are TGTGCTAGCAGCTTAGTAGCATACGCCGGGGAGCTGTTTTTT. Its translation is CASSLVAYAGELFF.

The chain couples TRBV9 to TRBJ2-7, with TRBD2 identical over 11 bases. V was pared by 2 bases and J by 2 bases, with 3 bases of the junction left unmatched. Germline V lookup: CDR1 SGDLS, CDR2 YYNGEE. The CDR3 sequence is 15 residues long. CDR3 sequence reads: CASSVGLAETYEQYF. The CDR3 DNA is TGTGCCAGCAGCGTGGGACTAGCGGAGACCTACGAGCAGTACTTC.

V gene TRBV11-3 combines with J gene TRBJ2-7, with TRBD1 identical over 9 bases. Trimming at V came to 5 bases and at J to 1 base, leaving 9 bases not matched to a gene. Germline V gives CDR1 SGHNT, CDR2 YENEEA. The CDR3 length is 16 residues. This CDR3 is CASSLEQTGGSYEQYF. For the CDR3, the DNA is TGTGCCAGCAGCCTTGAACAGACAGGGGGTTCCTACGAGCAGTACTTC.